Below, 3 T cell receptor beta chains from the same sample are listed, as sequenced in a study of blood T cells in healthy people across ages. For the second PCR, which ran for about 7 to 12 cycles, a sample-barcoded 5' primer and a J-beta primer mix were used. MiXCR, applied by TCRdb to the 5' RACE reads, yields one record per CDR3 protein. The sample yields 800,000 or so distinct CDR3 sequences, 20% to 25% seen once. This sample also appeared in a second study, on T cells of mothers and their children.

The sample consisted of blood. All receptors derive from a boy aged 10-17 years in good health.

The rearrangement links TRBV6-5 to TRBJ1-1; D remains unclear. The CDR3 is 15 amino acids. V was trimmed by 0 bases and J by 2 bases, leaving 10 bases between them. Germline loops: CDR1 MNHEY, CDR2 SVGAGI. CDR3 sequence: CASSYSAGLNTEAFF. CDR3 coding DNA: TGTGCCAGCAGTTACTCAGCGGGATTAAACACTGAAGCTTTCTTT.

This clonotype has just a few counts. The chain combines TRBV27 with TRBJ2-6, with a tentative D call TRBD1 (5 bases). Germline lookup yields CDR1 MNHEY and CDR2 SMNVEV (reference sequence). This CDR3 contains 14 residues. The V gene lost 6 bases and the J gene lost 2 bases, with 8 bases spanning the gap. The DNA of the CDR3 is TGTGCCAGCAGCAGGGAAGCTGGGGCCAACGTCCTGACTTTC. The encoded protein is CASSREAGANVLTF. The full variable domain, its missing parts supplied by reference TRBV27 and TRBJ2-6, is EAQVTQNPRYLITVTGKKLTVTCSQNMNHEYMSWYRQDPGLGLRQIYYSMNVEVTDKGDVPEGYKVSRKEKRNFPLILESPSPNQTSLYFCASSREAGANVLTFGAGSRLTVL.

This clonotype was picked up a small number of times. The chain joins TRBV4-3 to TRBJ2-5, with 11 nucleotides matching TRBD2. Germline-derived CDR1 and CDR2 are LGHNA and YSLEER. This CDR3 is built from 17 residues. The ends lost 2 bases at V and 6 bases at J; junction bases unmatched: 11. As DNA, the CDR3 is TGCGCCAGCAGCCAATCGTATAGCGGGGGGGGACAACAGACCCAGTACTTC. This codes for CASSQSYSGGGQQTQYF.